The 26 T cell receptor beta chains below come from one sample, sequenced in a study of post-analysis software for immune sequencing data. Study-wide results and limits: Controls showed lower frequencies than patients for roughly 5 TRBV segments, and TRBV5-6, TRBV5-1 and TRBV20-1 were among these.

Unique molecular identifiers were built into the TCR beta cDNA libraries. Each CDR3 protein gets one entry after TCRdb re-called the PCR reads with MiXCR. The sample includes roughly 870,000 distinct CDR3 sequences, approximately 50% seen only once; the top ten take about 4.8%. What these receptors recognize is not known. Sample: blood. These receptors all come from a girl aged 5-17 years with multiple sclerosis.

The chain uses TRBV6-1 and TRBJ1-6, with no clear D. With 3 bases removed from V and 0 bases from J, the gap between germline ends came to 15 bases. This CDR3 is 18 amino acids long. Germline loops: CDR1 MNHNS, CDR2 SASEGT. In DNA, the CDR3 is TGTGCCAGCAGTGAGACAATCCTAGTGGACTCCTATAATTCACCCCTCCACTTT. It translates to CASSETILVDSYNSPLHF.

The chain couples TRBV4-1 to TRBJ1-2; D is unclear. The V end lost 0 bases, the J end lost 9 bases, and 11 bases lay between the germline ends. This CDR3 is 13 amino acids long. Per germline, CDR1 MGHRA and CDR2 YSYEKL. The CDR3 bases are TGCGCCAGCAGCCAAGATCTTAAGGTTCGCTACACCTTC. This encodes CASSQDLKVRYTF.

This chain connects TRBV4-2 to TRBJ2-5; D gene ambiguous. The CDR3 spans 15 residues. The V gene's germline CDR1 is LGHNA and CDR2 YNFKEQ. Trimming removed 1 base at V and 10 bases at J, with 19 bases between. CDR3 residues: CASSQGPDPSYDQYF. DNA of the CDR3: TGTGCCAGCAGCCAAGGACCGGACCCATCCTACGACCAGTACTTC.

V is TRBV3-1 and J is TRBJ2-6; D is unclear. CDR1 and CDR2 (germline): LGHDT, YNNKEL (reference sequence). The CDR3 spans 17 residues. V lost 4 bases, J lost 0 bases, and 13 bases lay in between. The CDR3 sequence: CASSPPELVSGANVLTF. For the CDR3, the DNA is TGTGCCAGCAGCCCCCCGGAGCTCGTCTCTGGGGCCAACGTCCTGACTTTC.

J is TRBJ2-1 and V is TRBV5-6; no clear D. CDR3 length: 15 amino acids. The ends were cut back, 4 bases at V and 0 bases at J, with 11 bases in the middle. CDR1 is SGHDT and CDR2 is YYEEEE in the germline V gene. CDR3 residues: CASSADWSSYNEQFF. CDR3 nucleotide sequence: TGTGCCAGCAGCGCCGACTGGAGCTCCTACAATGAGCAGTTCTTC.

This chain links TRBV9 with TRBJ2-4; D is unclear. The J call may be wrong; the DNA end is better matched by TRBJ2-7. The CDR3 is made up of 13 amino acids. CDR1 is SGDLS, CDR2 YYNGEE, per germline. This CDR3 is CASSVADFYEQYF. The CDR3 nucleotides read TGTGCCAGCAGCGTAGCAGATTTCTACGAGCAGTACTTC.

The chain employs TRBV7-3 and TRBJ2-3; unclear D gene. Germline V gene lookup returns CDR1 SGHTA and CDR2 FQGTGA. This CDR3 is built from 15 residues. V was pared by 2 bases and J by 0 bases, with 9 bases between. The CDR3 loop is CASSLGQDSTDTQYF. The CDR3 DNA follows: TGTGCCAGCAGCTTAGGGCAGGACAGCACAGATACGCAGTATTTT.

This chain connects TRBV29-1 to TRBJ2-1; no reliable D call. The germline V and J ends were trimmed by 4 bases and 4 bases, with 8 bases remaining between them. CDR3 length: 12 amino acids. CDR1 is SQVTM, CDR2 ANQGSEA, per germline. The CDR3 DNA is TGCAGCGTTGTTAAGGTGTACAATGAGCAGTTCTTC. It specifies CSVVKVYNEQFF.

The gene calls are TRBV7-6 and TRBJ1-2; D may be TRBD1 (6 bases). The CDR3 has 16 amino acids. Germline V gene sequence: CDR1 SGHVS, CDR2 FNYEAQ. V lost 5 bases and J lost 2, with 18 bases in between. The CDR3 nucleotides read TGTGCCAGCAGCGCCCTCCCCACGGGACACAACTATGGCTACACCTTC. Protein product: CASSALPTGHNYGYTF.

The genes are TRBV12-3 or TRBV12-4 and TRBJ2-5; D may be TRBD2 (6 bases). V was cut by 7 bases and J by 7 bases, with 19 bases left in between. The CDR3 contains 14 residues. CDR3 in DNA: TGTGCCAGCAATTTGGGTAGCGGAGGGCTGACCCAGTACTTC. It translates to CASNLGSGGLTQYF.

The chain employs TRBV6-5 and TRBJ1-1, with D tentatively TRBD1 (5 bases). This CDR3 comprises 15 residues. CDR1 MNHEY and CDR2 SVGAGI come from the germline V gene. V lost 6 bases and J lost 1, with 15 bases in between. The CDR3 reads CASRRDSQKNTEAFF. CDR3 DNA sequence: TGTGCCAGCAGAAGGGACTCCCAAAAGAACACTGAAGCTTTCTTT.

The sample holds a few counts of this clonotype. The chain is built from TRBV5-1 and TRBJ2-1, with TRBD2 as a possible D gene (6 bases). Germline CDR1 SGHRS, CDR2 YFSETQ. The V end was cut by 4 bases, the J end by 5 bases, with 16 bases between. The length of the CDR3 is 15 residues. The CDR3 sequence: CASSLGGGSDNEQFF. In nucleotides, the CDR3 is TGCGCCAGCAGCCTGGGTGGGGGGAGCGACAATGAGCAGTTCTTC.

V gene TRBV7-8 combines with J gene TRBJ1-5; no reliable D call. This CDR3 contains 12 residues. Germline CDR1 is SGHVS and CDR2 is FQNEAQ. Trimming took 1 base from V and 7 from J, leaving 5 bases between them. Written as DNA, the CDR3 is TGTGCCAGCAGCTTAGTTCTACAGCCCCAGCATTTT. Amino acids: CASSLVLQPQHF.

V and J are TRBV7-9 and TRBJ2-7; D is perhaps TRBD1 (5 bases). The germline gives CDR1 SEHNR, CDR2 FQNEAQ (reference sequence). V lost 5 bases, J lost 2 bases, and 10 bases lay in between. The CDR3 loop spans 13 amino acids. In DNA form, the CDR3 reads TGTGCCAGCAGCGCGCACAGGACCTACGAGCAGTACTTC. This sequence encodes CASSAHRTYEQYF.

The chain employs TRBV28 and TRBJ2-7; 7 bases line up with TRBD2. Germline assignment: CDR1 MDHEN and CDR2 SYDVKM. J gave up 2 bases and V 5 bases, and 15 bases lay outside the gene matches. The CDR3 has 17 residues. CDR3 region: CASSPLFLAGVPYEQYF. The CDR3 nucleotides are TGTGCCAGCAGTCCACTCTTTTTGGCGGGAGTTCCCTACGAGCAGTACTTC.

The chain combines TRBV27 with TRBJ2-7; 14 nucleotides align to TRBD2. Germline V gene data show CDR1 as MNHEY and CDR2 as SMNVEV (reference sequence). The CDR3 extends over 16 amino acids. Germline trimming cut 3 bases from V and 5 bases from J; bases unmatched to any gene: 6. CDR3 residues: CASSLGTSGRYNEQYF. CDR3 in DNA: TGTGCCAGCAGTTTGGGGACTAGCGGGAGATATAACGAGCAGTACTTC.

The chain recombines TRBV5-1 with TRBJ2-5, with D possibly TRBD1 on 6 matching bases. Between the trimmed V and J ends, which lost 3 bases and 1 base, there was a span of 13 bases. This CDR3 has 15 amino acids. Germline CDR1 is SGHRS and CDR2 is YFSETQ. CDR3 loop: CASSWGRGSQETQYF. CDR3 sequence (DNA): TGCGCCAGCAGCTGGGGGCGTGGGAGCCAAGAGACCCAGTACTTC.

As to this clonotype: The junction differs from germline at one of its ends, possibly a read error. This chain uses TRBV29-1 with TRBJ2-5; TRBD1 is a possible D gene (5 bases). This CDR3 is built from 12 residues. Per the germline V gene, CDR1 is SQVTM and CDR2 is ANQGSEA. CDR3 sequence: CGVDQGGETQYF. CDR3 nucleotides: TGCGGCGTTGATCAGGGCGGCGAGACCCAGTACTTC.

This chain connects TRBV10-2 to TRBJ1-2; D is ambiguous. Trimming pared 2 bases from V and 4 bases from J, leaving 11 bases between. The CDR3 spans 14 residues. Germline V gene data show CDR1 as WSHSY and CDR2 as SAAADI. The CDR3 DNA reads TGCGCCAGCAGTGAGAGGGCAGAGCGCTATGGCTACACCTTC. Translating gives CASSERAERYGYTF.

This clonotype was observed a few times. The CDR3 region is CASSPLGPAETQYF. In DNA form, the CDR3 reads TGTGCCAGCAGCCCCCTCGGACCAGCGGAGACCCAGTACTTC. This chain connects TRBV14 to TRBJ2-5; D ambiguous. This CDR3 spans 14 amino acids. Per the germline V gene, CDR1 is SGHDN and CDR2 is FVKESK. Deletions cut 4 bases from V and 5 bases from J, with 14 bases between. Using reference TRBV14 and TRBJ2-5 for the parts outside the CDR3, the full variable domain is EAGVTQFPSHSVIEKGQTVTLRCDPISGHDNLYWYRRVMGKEIKFLLHFVKESKQDESGMPNNRFLAERTGGTYSTLKVQPAELEDSGVYFCASSPLGPAETQYFGPGTRLLVL.

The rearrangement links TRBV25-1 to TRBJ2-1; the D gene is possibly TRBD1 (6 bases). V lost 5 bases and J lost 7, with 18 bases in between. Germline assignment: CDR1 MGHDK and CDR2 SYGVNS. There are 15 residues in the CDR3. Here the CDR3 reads CASSRTGIVGNEQFF. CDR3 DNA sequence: TGTGCCAGCAGTAGAACAGGGATAGTGGGAAATGAGCAGTTCTTC.

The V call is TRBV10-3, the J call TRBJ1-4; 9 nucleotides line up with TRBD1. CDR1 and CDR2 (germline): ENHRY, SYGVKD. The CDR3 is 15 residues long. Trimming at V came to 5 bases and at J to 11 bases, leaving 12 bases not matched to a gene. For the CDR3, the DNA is TGTGCCATCAGTTCGACAGGGGGACCTCGGGGGAAACTGTTTTTT. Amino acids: CAISSTGGPRGKLFF.

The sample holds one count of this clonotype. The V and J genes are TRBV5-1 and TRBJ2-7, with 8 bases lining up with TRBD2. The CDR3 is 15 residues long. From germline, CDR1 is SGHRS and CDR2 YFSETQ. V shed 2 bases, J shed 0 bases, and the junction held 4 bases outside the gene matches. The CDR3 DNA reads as TGCGCCAGCAGCTTAGTTAGCGGGAACTCCTACGAGCAGTACTTC. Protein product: CASSLVSGNSYEQYF.

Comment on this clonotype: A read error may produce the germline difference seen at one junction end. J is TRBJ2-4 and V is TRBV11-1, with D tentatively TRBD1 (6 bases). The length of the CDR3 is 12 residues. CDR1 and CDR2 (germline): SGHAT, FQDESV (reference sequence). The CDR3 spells CANSLDSGEQYF. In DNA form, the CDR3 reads TGTGCCAACAGCTTAGACTCAGGGGAGCAGTACTTC.

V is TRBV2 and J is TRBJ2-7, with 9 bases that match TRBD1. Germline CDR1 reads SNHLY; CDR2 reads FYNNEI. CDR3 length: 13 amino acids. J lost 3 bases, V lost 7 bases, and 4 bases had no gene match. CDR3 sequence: CASKRDRDYEQYF. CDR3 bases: TGTGCCAGCAAGCGGGACAGGGACTACGAGCAGTACTTC.

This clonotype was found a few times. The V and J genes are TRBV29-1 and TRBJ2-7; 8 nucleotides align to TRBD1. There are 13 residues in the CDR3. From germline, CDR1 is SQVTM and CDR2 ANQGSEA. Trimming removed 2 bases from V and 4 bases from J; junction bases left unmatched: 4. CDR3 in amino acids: CSVEMQGAYEQYF. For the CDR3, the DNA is TGCAGCGTTGAAATGCAGGGGGCGTACGAGCAGTACTTC.